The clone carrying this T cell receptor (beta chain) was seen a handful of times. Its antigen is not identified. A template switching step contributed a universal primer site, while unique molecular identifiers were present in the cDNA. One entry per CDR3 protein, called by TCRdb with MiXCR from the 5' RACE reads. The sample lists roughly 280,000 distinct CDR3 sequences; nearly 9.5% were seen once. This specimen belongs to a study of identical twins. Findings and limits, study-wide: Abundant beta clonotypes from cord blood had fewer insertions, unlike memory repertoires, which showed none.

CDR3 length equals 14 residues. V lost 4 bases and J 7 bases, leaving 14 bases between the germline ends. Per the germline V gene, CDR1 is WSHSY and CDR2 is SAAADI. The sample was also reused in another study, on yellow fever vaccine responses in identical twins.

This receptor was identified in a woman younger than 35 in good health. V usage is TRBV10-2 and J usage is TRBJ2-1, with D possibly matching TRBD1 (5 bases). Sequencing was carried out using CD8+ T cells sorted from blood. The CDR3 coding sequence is TGCGCCAGCAGTGCGGCAGGGCTCGGGAATGAGCAGTTCTTC. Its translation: CASSAAGLGNEQFF.